The 32 T cell receptor beta chains listed next were all sequenced from one sample in a study of cytomegalovirus exposure and HLA in healthy donors. The primer mix had 60 Vbeta and 13 Jbeta primers. Here immunoSEQ multiplex PCR was the method, and the copy in TCRdb shows in-frame clones only, minus some. The table has approximately 160,000 clones, more than 65% seen once. The sequenced sample consisted of PBMCs. These TCRs come from a woman under 40 in good health and CMV-seronegative.

This chain joins TRBV6-6 and TRBJ2-5, with no clear D. Per the germline V gene, CDR1 is MNHNY and CDR2 is SVGAGI (reference sequence). The length of the CDR3 is 14 residues. The V end lost 7 bases, the J end lost 2 bases, and 14 bases lay between the germline ends. The CDR3 nucleotides are TGTGCCAGCACCCTCCCCGCCAGGCAAGAGACCCAGTACTTC. Its protein is CASTLPARQETQYF.

Only a few counts were recorded for this clone. This chain links TRBV5-5 with TRBJ2-2, with a possible D match to TRBD2 (6 bases). Germline assignment: CDR1 SGHKS and CDR2 YYEKEE (reference sequence). CDR3 size: 16 residues. The V and J ends lost 4 bases and 5 bases respectively, with 18 bases between them. The CDR3 sequence: CASSHRGGFGTGELFF. The CDR3 bases are TGTGCCAGCAGCCATCGGGGAGGATTTGGGACCGGGGAGCTGTTTTTT.

A remark on this clone: At one boundary the junction diverges from the germline segment, which might be a read error. This chain uses TRBV29-1 with TRBJ1-2; a weak D match, TRBD1 (6 bases). This CDR3 has 15 amino acids. CDR1 is SQVTM, CDR2 ANQGSEA, per germline. CDR3 residues: CSVEGGAGGYYGYPF. The DNA of the CDR3 is TGCAGCGTTGAAGGCGGGGCGGGGGGCTACTATGGCTACCCCTTC.

This chain links TRBV6-6 with TRBJ1-4, with no clear D. V lost 2 bases to trimming and J lost 6 bases, with 10 bases between them. Germline lookup yields CDR1 MNHNY and CDR2 SVGAGI (reference sequence). This CDR3 has 14 amino acids. As DNA, the CDR3 is TGTGCCAGCAGTTACACCCAGGTTTATGAAAAACTGTTTTTT. It yields the protein CASSYTQVYEKLFF.

This clone has just a few counts. The V and J genes are TRBV5-4 and TRBJ1-3, with 7 positions matching TRBD1. V lost 3 bases, J lost 0 bases, and 15 bases stayed unmatched. Germline assignment: CDR1 SGHNT and CDR2 YYREEE (reference sequence). The CDR3 is made up of 19 amino acids. The CDR3: CASSSNPGTAAYSGNTIYF. The CDR3 DNA follows: TGTGCCAGCAGCTCGAACCCCGGGACAGCGGCCTACTCTGGAAACACCATATATTTT.

The rearrangement links TRBV7-2 to TRBJ2-3, with 8 bases identical to TRBD2. The CDR3 covers 16 residues. V lost 2 bases to trimming and J lost 1 base; unmatched junction nucleotides: 5. From germline, CDR1 is SGHTA and CDR2 FQGNSA. CDR3 in amino acids: CASSLFAGGRTDTQYF. The CDR3 nucleotides read TGTGCCAGCAGCTTATTCGCGGGAGGTCGCACAGATACGCAGTATTTT.

Note on this clone: At one end, the junction sequence differs from germline, possibly due to a read error. V gene TRBV7-9 combines with J gene TRBJ2-3, with TRBD2 matching 10 bases. The CDR3 runs 16 residues. Germline values: CDR1 SEHNR, CDR2 FQNEAQ (reference sequence). CDR3 coding DNA: TGTTCCAGCAGCTTAGGAGCGGGAGGGCCTGGAGATACGCAGTATTTT. Its translation is CSSSLGAGGPGDTQYF.

The chain recombines TRBV6-7 with TRBJ1-2; D unclear. TRBV6-7 is an open reading frame whose function is uncertain. The CDR3 sequence is 13 residues long. V was shortened by 5 bases and J by 8 bases, with 15 bases between the two germline ends. This CDR3 is CASSTRPELGYTF. CDR3 DNA: TGTGCCAGCAGTACGCGGCCCGAATTGGGCTACACCTTC.

The chain has TRBV15 and TRBJ2-3; the match to TRBD2 covers 8 bases. The CDR3 has 16 residues. Germline V gene data show CDR1 as LNHNV and CDR2 as YYDKDF (reference sequence). V lost 3 bases to trimming and J lost 2 bases; unmatched junction nucleotides: 7. The CDR3 loop is CATSRIAGSITDTQYF. CDR3 nucleotides: TGTGCCACCAGCAGGATAGCGGGGAGCATCACAGATACGCAGTATTTT. The full variable domain, completed using reference TRBV15 and TRBJ2-3, is DAMVIQNPRYQVTQFGKPVTLSCSQTLNHNVMYWYQQKSSQAPKLLFHYYDKDFNNEADTPDNFQSRRPNTSFCFLDIRSPGLGDTAMYLCATSRIAGSITDTQYFGPGTRLTVL.

This clone was seen a single time. The chain links TRBV30 to TRBJ1-3; D gene ambiguous. Trimming left V 0 bases short and J 5 bases short, with 8 bases between. Germline-derived CDR1 and CDR2 are GTSNPN and SVGIG (reference sequence). CDR3 size: 13 residues. Here the CDR3 DNA reads TGTGCCTGGAGTGTAAATTCCAGAAACACCATATATTTT. It encodes CAWSVNSRNTIYF.

This clone appeared a single time. This chain links TRBV30 with TRBJ1-2; the D gene is possibly TRBD1 (6 bases). This CDR3 has 11 residues. The ends were cut back, 7 bases at V and 2 bases at J, with 8 bases in the middle. Per germline, CDR1 GTSNPN and CDR2 SVGIG (reference sequence). CDR3 amino acids: CASDRNYGYTF. CDR3 nucleotide sequence: TGTGCCTCGGACAGAAACTATGGCTACACCTTC.

The V call is TRBV10-3, the J call TRBJ2-1, with 9 positions matching TRBD2. With V trimmed by 3 bases and J by 1 base, 7 bases remained unmatched. Germline lookup yields CDR1 ENHRY and CDR2 SYGVKD. The CDR3 is 17 amino acids. The CDR3 nucleotides read TGTGCCATCAGTGAACAGATTAGCGGGGGTTCCTACAATGAGCAGTTCTTC. It encodes CAISEQISGGSYNEQFF.

This clone was seen just once. The gene calls are TRBV9 and TRBJ2-1; 9 bases are a match to TRBD2. Germline V gene data show CDR1 as SGDLS and CDR2 as YYNGEE. The CDR3 consists of 17 residues. The junction had 8 bases not matched to a gene; V was cut back by 3 bases and J by 1 base. The CDR3 loop reads CASSGATSGQSYNEQFF. Here the CDR3 DNA reads TGTGCCAGCAGCGGAGCGACTAGCGGTCAGTCCTACAATGAGCAGTTCTTC.

This chain joins TRBV9 and TRBJ1-2; the D gene is possibly TRBD1 (6 bases). Trimming stripped 4 bases from V and 7 bases from J, with 20 bases between. Germline V gene sequence: CDR1 SGDLS, CDR2 YYNGEE. CDR3 size: 15 residues. The CDR3 DNA reads TGTGCCAGCAGCCCAGAGAGGGGGAGGGTGAGTGGCTACACCTTC. Protein product: CASSPERGRVSGYTF.

The genes are TRBV5-1 and TRBJ2-1; 9 bases agree with TRBD2. This CDR3 is built from 20 residues. Germline V gene sequence: CDR1 SGHRS, CDR2 YFSETQ. J gave up 6 bases and V 0 bases, and 19 bases lay outside the gene matches. The CDR3 coding sequence is TGCGCCAGCAGCTTGGCGGATAGGGACTATGGGGGCGGGAGGGCCAATGAGCAGTTCTTC. The encoded protein is CASSLADRDYGGGRANEQFF.

There are a few counts of this clone. The chain is built from TRBV7-3 and TRBJ2-5; the match to TRBD2 covers 8 bases. Germline CDR1 reads SGHTA; CDR2 reads FQGTGA. Germline trimming cut 4 bases from V and 5 bases from J; bases unmatched to any gene: 3. The CDR3 loop spans 13 amino acids. The CDR3, as DNA: TGTGCCAGCAGCTCGGGGGGGGCTGAGACCCAGTACTTC. Translating gives CASSSGGAETQYF.

The chain uses TRBV14 and TRBJ2-3; 7 nucleotides line up with TRBD1. The V gene end was trimmed by 4 bases and the J gene end by 4 bases; junction bases not matched to a gene: 5. Germline V lookup: CDR1 SGHDN, CDR2 FVKESK. The CDR3 has 14 residues. The CDR3 DNA sequence: TGTGCCAGCAGCCGGGACAGTGGCGCAGATACGCAGTATTTT. It specifies CASSRDSGADTQYF.

CDR3 sequence (DNA): TGTGCCAGCAGCTTGGAACAGTTCGCCTATGGCTACACCTTC. This sequence encodes CASSLEQFAYGYTF. The chain combines TRBV5-4 with TRBJ1-2; D remains unclear. Germline lookup yields CDR1 SGHNT and CDR2 YYREEE (reference sequence). The CDR3 has 14 residues. V lost 0 bases to trimming and J lost 4 bases, with 10 bases between them.

This sequence joins TRBV6-5 and TRBJ1-4, with 7 bases aligning to TRBD1. This CDR3 has 15 residues. Trimming cost V 6 bases and J 8 bases; bases outside gene matches: 12. Germline V gene sequence: CDR1 MNHEY, CDR2 SVGAGI. The CDR3 sequence: CASSPDRARPEKLFF. CDR3 nucleotide sequence: TGTGCCAGCAGCCCCGACAGGGCAAGACCAGAAAAACTGTTTTTT.

This chain links TRBV7-9 with TRBJ2-2; possibly TRBD1 for D (6 bases). From germline, CDR1 is SEHNR and CDR2 FQNEAQ (reference sequence). This CDR3 has 16 amino acids. Trimming took off 5 bases at V and 1 base at J, with 14 bases between the two ends. The CDR3 sequence is CASSGRQEMNTGELFF. The CDR3 DNA follows: TGTGCCAGCAGCGGCCGACAGGAAATGAACACCGGGGAGCTGTTTTTT.

The chain combines TRBV28 with TRBJ1-5; D is perhaps TRBD1 (5 bases). There are 16 residues in the CDR3. V was cut by 1 base and J by 0 bases, with 10 bases left in between. Per the germline V gene, CDR1 is MDHEN and CDR2 is SYDVKM. The CDR3: CASSLLQVYSNQPQHF. For the CDR3, the DNA is TGTGCCAGCAGTTTATTACAGGTCTATAGCAATCAGCCCCAGCATTTT.

The chain has TRBV5-5 and TRBJ2-3, with a weak D call TRBD1 (6 bases). Trimming pared 4 bases from V and 4 bases from J, leaving 13 bases between. The CDR3 is made up of 14 amino acids. Germline loops: CDR1 SGHKS, CDR2 YYEKEE (reference sequence). CDR3 protein: CASSLRGRADTQYF. In nucleotides, the CDR3 is TGTGCCAGCAGCCTCAGGGGCAGGGCAGATACGCAGTATTTT.

This chain uses TRBV28 with TRBJ2-2, with 8 bases aligning to TRBD2. The CDR3 extends over 17 amino acids. Germline V gene data show CDR1 as MDHEN and CDR2 as SYDVKM. V shed 5 bases, J shed 4 bases, and the junction held 12 bases outside the gene matches. Here the CDR3 DNA reads TGTGCCAGCAGTAGTTCCCGGGAGGGCCGGGGCACCGGGGAGCTGTTTTTT. This encodes CASSSSREGRGTGELFF. Combining the CDR3 with reference TRBV28 and TRBJ2-2 gives the whole variable domain DVKVTQSSRYLVKRTGEKVFLECVQDMDHENMFWYRQDPGLGLRLIYFSYDVKMKEKGDIPEGYSVSREKKERFSLILESASTNQTSMYLCASSSSREGRGTGELFFGEGSRLTVL.

The rearrangement uses TRBV19 and TRBJ1-1, with D uncertain. In germline, CDR1 is LNHDA, CDR2 SQIVND (reference sequence). This CDR3 spans 12 amino acids. V was clipped by 3 bases and J by 8 bases, with 10 bases between them. The CDR3 region is CASSIGEGEAFF. DNA of the CDR3: TGTGCCAGTAGTATCGGAGAGGGCGAAGCTTTCTTT. Drawing the rest from reference TRBV19 and TRBJ1-1, the complete variable domain is DGGITQSPKYLFRKEGQNVTLSCEQNLNHDAMYWYRQDPGQGLRLIYYSQIVNDFQKGDIAEGYSVSREKKESFPLTVTSAQKNPTAFYLCASSIGEGEAFFGQGTRLTVV.

V usage is TRBV15 and J usage is TRBJ1-1; the D gene is possibly TRBD1 (6 bases). Trimming left V 0 bases short and J 3 bases short, with 8 bases between. Germline assignment: CDR1 LNHNV and CDR2 YYDKDF (reference sequence). The CDR3 has 14 residues. CDR3 amino acids: CATSRESGDTEAFF. In DNA form, the CDR3 reads TGTGCCACCAGCAGAGAGTCAGGGGACACTGAAGCTTTCTTT.

This clone has more than one count but fewer than ten. This rearrangement joins TRBV14 to TRBJ2-7, with 8 bases matching TRBD1. Looked up from germline, CDR1 is SGHDN and CDR2 is FVKESK. This CDR3 region has 17 residues. J gave up 4 bases and V 0 bases, and 11 bases lay outside the gene matches. CDR3 region: CASSQEFRQGASYEQYF. The DNA for the CDR3 is TGTGCCAGCAGCCAAGAATTCCGGCAGGGGGCTTCGTACGAGCAGTACTTC.

This clone has just a few counts. The junction shows a germline mismatch at one end, possibly a read error. The rearrangement uses TRBV6-1 and TRBJ1-3, with TRBD1 identical over 10 bases. CDR3 length: 16 amino acids. Germline V gene sequence: CDR1 MNHNS, CDR2 SASEGT. Here the CDR3 DNA reads TGTGCCAGCAGTGCTGGGACAGGGGCCTTCGGAAGCACCATATATTTT. This gives the protein CASSAGTGAFGSTIYF.

About this clone: Other DNA sequences in the sample encode the same CDR3. The chain couples TRBV5-6 to TRBJ2-1; 7 nucleotides match TRBD1. V dropped 0 bases and J dropped 7; count of bases not matched to a gene: 1. The CDR3 runs 13 residues. CDR1 is SGHDT and CDR2 is YYEEEE in the germline V gene. CDR3 residues: CASSLAGGNEQFF. CDR3 bases: TGTGCCAGCAGCTTGGCAGGGGGTAATGAGCAGTTCTTC.

This sequence joins TRBV9 and TRBJ1-2; TRBD1 agrees at 7 bases. With 3 bases clipped from V and 4 bases from J, the junction kept 12 bases outside the gene matches. The CDR3 spans 16 residues. Germline values: CDR1 SGDLS, CDR2 YYNGEE. This chain's CDR3 is CASSAYRGPVFYGYTF. CDR3 DNA: TGTGCCAGCAGCGCGTACAGGGGCCCCGTTTTCTATGGCTACACCTTC.

The genes are TRBV7-9 and TRBJ2-3; 10 bases align to TRBD2. The germline V gene has CDR1 SEHNR and CDR2 FQNEAQ (reference sequence). The junction had 2 bases not matched to a gene; V was cut back by 1 base and J by 1 base. CDR3 size: 16 residues. The CDR3 DNA follows: TGTGCCAGCAGCTTAGGACTAGCGGGTCGCACAGATACGCAGTATTTT. It specifies CASSLGLAGRTDTQYF.

The chain employs TRBV12-5 and TRBJ1-1; D remains unclear. Trimming took off 6 bases at V and 2 bases at J, with 10 bases between the two ends. Germline assignment: CDR1 LGHNT and CDR2 FRNRAP. The CDR3 has 13 amino acids. The CDR3 DNA follows: TGTGCTAGTGGCCTAGGAATCAACACTGAAGCTTTCTTT. Protein: CASGLGINTEAFF.

The chain carries TRBV5-1 and TRBJ2-3; D might be TRBD1 (6 bases). The CDR3 covers 14 residues. In germline, CDR1 is SGHRS, CDR2 YFSETQ. The germline V and J ends were trimmed by 7 bases and 0 bases, with 12 bases remaining between them. The CDR3 bases are TGCGCCAGCGGGGAGACAGGTAGCACAGATACGCAGTATTTT. Amino acids: CASGETGSTDTQYF. Variable domain in full (rest from reference TRBV5-1 and TRBJ2-3): KAGVTQTPRYLIKTRGQQVTLSCSPISGHRSVSWYQQTPGQGLQFLFEYFSETQRNKGNFPGRFSGRQFSNSRSEMNVSTLELGDSALYLCASGETGSTDTQYFGPGTRLTVL.